This TCR beta chain was retrieved from a study of blood T cell repertoires in COVID-19. Overall study context: There were acute and convalescent COVID-19 samples, and they came from the United States, Italy and Spain. Sample material is recorded as cDNA or gDNA derived from T cells, B-cell-depleted T cells, or PBMCs.

In the original processing: Reference gene primer amplification gave nucleated cell count estimates. Only in-frame clones appear in the TCRdb table, and some are missing; sequencing was by immunoSEQ multiplex PCR. V and J calls plus clone size are reproduced from that table; the DNA served to infer D and trimming. The sample holds under 200,000 clones, approximately 87% seen once. Trimming pared 5 bases from V and 4 bases from J, leaving 18 bases between. Germline V gene sequence: CDR1 SGHDT, CDR2 YYEEEE. The CDR3 length is 15 residues. This sequence originates from a man aged 40-55 years with active or convalescent COVID-19. Material: peripheral blood. This rearrangement joins TRBV5-6 to TRBJ1-2, with a possible D match to TRBD1 (6 bases). The CDR3 DNA reads as TGTGCCAGCAGTATATTAAGGGACACAACCTATGGCTACACCTTC. Amino acids: CASSILRDTTYGYTF. Full variable domain (remainder filled in from reference TRBV5-6 and TRBJ1-2): DAGVTQSPTHLIKTRGQQVTLRCSPKSGHDTVSWYQQALGQGPQFIFQYYEEEERQRGNFPDRFSGHQFPNYSSELNVNALLLGDSALYLCASSILRDTTYGYTFGSGTRLTVV.